The 6 T cell receptor beta chains below all came from one sample that was sequenced in a study of regulatory T cells in long-lasting Graves disease. The time point was: persistent/refractory GD, antithyroid drugs over 5 years with positive TRAb. RNA extracted from PBMCs served as the sequencing template. Construction of TCR beta libraries relied on iRepertoire HTBI primers and on Arm-PCR targeting CDR3 regions. Via MiXCR, TCRdb re-called the multiplex PCR reads, giving one row per CDR3 protein. The table lists 300,000 to 350,000 distinct CDR3 sequences, roughly a fifth of them singletons. Sequenced here: peripheral blood mononuclear cells (PBMCs), sampled when the disease was refractory, from a patient treated with antithyroid drugs. Source of these receptors: a female donor with Graves disease.

This clonotype occurred many times. The chain combines TRBV2 with TRBJ2-7, with D perhaps being TRBD1 or TRBD2 (5 bases each). Germline assignment: CDR1 SNHLY and CDR2 FYNNEI. Between the trimmed V and J ends, which lost 3 bases and 0 bases, there was a span of 12 bases. This CDR3 is 15 amino acids long. CDR3 in amino acids: CASSDLGPSSYEQYF. In DNA form, the CDR3 reads TGTGCCAGCAGTGACCTGGGACCCAGCTCCTACGAGCAGTACTTC.

This clonotype came up a few times. V usage is TRBV4-1 and J usage is TRBJ2-4, with D perhaps TRBD1 (6 bases). Germline-derived CDR1 and CDR2 are MGHRA and YSYEKL. V lost 1 base, J lost 0 bases, and 13 bases lay in between. The CDR3 consists of 17 residues. CDR3 sequence (DNA): TGCGCCAGCAGCCAAGGAGCAGGGGCTATAGCCAAAAACATTCAGTACTTC. It specifies CASSQGAGAIAKNIQYF.

Ten or more counts support this clonotype. The chain employs TRBV9 and TRBJ1-1; TRBD1 is a possible D gene (5 bases). The germline gives CDR1 SGDLS, CDR2 YYNGEE. Trimming cost V 4 bases and J 1 base, with 11 bases left between them. The CDR3 totals 14 residues. CDR3 sequence: CASSPPGTNTEAFF. CDR3 bases: TGTGCCAGCAGCCCCCCCGGGACGAACACTGAAGCTTTCTTT.

Ten or more counts support this clonotype. The V call is TRBV6-1, the J call TRBJ1-1; D gene uncertain. With 6 bases removed from V and 3 bases from J, the gap between germline ends came to 14 bases. The germline V gene has CDR1 MNHNS and CDR2 SASEGT. The CDR3 runs 14 residues. Here the CDR3 DNA reads TGTGCCAGCAGCTCATCAACGTGGGACACTGAAGCTTTCTTT. This encodes CASSSSTWDTEAFF.

The sample holds many counts of this clonotype. The chain combines TRBV6-2 or TRBV6-3 with TRBJ1-2; 7 bases agree with TRBD1. Germline V gives CDR1 MNHEY, CDR2 SVGEGT. The CDR3 has 13 amino acids. Trimming removed 2 bases from V and 7 bases from J; junction bases left unmatched: 4. For the CDR3, the DNA is TGTGCCAGCAGTTACGGGACAGCTTCTGGCTACACCTTC. Translation gives CASSYGTASGYTF.

This clonotype was detected a few times. A clone one base away is much larger, so this may be a read error. The rearrangement links TRBV6-2 or TRBV6-3 to TRBJ2-7; D not resolved. The V end lost 2 bases, the J end lost 6 bases, and 5 bases lay between the germline ends. This CDR3 region has 11 residues. Germline loops: CDR1 MNHEY, CDR2 SVGEGT. CDR3 loop: CASSYGIEQYF. The CDR3 region has the DNA TGTGCCAGCAGTTACGGGATCGAGCAGTACTTC.